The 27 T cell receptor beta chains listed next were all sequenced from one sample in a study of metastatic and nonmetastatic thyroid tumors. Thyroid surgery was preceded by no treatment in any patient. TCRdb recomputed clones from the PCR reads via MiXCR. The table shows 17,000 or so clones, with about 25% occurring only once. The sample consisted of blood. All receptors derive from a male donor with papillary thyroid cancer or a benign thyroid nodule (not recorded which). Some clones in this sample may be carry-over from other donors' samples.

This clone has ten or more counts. CDR3 nucleotides: TGTGCCAGCGCCCTCCCGACAGGGGAACGTCAGCCCCAGCATTTT. It specifies CASALPTGERQPQHF. The J gene is TRBJ1-5, the V gene TRBV28; 8 positions match TRBD1. V shed 8 bases and J 6 bases; nucleotides not matched to a gene: 12. The CDR3 totals 15 residues. CDR1 MDHEN and CDR2 SYDVKM come from the germline V gene.

The chain's CDR3 is CASSQHRNTEAFF. Here the CDR3 DNA reads TGTGCCAGCAGCCAACACAGGAACACTGAAGCTTTCTTT. The rearrangement joins TRBV7-2 to TRBJ1-1; D is unresolved. V was shortened by 5 bases and J by 1 base, with 8 bases between the two germline ends. CDR1 is SGHTA, CDR2 FQGNSA, per germline. CDR3 length: 13 amino acids.

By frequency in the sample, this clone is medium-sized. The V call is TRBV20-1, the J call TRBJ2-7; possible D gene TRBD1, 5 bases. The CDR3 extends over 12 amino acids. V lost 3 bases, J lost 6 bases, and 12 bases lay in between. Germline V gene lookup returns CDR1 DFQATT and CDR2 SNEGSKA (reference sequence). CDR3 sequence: CSASRTYGEQYF. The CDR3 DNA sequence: TGCAGTGCTAGCAGGACATATGGCGAGCAGTACTTC.

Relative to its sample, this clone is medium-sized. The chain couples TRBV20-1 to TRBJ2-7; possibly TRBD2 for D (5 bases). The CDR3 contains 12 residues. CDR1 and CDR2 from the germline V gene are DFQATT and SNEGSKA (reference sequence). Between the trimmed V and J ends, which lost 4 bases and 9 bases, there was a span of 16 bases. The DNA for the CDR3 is TGCAGTGCTAAGGACTTCCTCTCTGGGCAGTACTTC. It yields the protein CSAKDFLSGQYF.

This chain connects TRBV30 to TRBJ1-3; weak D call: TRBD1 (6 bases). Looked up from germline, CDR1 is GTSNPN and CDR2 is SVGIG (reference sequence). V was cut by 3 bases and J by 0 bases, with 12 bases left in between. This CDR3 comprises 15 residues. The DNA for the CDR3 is TGTGCCTGGAGGGAAAAGGGACACTCTGGAAACACCATATATTTT. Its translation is CAWREKGHSGNTIYF. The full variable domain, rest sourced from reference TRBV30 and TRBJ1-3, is SQTIHQWPATLVQPVGSPLSLECTVEGTSNPNLYWYRQAAGRGLQLLFYSVGIGQISSEVPQNLSASRPQDRQFILSSKKLLLSDSGFYLCAWREKGHSGNTIYFGEGSWLTVV.

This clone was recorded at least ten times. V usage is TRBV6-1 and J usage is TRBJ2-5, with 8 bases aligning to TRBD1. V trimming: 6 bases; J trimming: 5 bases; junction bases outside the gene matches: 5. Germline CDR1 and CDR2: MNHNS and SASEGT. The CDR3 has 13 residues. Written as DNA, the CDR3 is TGTGCCAGCAGCCGGACAGGGAGGGAGACCCAGTACTTC. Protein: CASSRTGRETQYF.

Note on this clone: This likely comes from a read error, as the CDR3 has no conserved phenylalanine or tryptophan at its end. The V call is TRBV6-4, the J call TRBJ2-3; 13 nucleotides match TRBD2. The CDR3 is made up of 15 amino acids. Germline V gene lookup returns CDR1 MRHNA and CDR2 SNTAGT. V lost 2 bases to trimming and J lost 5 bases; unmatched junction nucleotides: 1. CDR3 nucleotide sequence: TGTGCCAGCAGTGACACTAGCGGGGGGGAAGATACGCAGTATGTT. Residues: CASSDTSGGEDTQYV.

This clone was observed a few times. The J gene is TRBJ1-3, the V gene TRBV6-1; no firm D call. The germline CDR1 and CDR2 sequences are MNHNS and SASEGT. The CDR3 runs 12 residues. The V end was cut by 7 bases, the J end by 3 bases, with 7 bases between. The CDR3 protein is CASMVGGNTIYF. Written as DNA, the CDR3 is TGTGCCAGCATGGTCGGTGGAAACACCATATATTTT.

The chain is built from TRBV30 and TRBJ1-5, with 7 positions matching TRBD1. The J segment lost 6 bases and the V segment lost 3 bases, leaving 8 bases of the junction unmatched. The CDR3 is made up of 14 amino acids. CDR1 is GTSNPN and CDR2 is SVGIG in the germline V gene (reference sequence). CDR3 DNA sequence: TGTGCCTGGAGCGAGGATCCAGGGGGTCAGCCCCAGCATTTT. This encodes CAWSEDPGGQPQHF.

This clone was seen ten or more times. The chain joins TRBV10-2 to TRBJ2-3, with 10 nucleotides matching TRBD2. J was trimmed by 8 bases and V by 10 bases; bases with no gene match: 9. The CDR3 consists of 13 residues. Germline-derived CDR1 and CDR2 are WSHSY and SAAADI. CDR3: CATSGTSDGTQYF. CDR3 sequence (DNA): TGCGCCACCTCCGGGACTAGCGATGGTACGCAGTATTTT.

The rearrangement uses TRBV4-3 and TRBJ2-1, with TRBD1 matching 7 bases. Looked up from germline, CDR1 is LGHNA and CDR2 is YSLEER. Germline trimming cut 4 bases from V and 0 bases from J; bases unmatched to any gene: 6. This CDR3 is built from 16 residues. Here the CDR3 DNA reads TGCGCCAGCAGCCTACACCGGGACAGCTCCTACAATGAGCAGTTCTTC. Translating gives CASSLHRDSSYNEQFF.

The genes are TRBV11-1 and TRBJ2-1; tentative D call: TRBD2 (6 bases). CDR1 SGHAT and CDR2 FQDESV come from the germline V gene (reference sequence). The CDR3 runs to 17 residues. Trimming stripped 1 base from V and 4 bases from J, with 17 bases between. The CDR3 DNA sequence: TGTGCCAGCAGCTTAGGGAGGGGTGGTAGCGGTTACAATGAGCAGTTCTTC. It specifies CASSLGRGGSGYNEQFF.

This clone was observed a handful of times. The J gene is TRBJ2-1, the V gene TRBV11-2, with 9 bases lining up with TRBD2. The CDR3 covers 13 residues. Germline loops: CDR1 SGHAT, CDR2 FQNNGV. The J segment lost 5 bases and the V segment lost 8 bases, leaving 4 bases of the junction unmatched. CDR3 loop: CASLAGPNNEQFF. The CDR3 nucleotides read TGTGCCAGCCTAGCGGGGCCCAACAATGAGCAGTTCTTC.

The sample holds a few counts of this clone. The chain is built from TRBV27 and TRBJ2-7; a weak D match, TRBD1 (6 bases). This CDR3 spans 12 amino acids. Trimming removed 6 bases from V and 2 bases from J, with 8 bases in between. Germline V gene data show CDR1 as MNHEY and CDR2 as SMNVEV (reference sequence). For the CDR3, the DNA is TGTGCCAGCAGCGGACAGACCTACGAGCAGTACTTC. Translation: CASSGQTYEQYF.

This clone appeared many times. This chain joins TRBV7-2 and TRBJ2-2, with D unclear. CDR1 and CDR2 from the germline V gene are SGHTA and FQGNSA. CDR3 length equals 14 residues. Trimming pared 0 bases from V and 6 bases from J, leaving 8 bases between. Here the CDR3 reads CASSLAFWAGELFF. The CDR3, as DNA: TGTGCCAGCAGCTTAGCCTTTTGGGCCGGGGAGCTGTTTTTT.

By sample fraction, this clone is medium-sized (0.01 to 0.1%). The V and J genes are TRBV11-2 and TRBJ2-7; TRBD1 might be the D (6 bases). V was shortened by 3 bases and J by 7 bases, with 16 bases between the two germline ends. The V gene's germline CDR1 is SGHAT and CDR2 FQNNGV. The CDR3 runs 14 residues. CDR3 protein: CASSFRGRFREQYF. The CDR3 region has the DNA TGTGCCAGCAGCTTCAGGGGTAGATTTCGGGAGCAGTACTTC.

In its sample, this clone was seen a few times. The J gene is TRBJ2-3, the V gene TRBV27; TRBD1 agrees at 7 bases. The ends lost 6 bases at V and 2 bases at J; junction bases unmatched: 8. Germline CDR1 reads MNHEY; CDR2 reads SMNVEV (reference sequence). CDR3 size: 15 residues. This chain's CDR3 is CASRKGQPYTDTQYF. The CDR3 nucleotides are TGTGCCAGCAGAAAGGGACAGCCCTACACAGATACGCAGTATTTT.

The CDR3 loop reads CASSDGWEGPSEQFF. CDR3 in DNA: TGTGCCAGCAGTGATGGGTGGGAGGGCCCGAGTGAGCAGTTCTTC. This sequence joins TRBV6-1 and TRBJ2-1; 7 positions agree with TRBD2. CDR3 length: 15 residues. V dropped 3 bases and J dropped 9; count of bases not matched to a gene: 11. CDR1 is MNHNS and CDR2 is SASEGT in the germline V gene.

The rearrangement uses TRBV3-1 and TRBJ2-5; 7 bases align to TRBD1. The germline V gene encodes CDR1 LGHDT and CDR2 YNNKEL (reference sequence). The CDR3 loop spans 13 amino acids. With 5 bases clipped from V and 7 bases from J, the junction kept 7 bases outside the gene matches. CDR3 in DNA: TGTGCCAGCAGCGAGGGACAGACAGGGACCCAGTACTTC. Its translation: CASSEGQTGTQYF.

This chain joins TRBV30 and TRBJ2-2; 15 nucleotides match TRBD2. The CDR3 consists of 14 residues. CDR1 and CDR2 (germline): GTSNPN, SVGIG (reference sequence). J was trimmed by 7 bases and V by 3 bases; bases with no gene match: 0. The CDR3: CAWRGLAGGGELFF. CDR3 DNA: TGTGCCTGGAGGGGACTAGCGGGGGGCGGGGAGCTGTTTTTT.

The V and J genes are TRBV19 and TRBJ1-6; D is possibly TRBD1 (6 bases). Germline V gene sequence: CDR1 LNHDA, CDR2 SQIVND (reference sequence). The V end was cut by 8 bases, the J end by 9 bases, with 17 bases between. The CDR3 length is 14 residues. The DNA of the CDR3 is TGTGCCAGTTCCTACAGGGAAAGTGGTTCACCCCTCCACTTT. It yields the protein CASSYRESGSPLHF.

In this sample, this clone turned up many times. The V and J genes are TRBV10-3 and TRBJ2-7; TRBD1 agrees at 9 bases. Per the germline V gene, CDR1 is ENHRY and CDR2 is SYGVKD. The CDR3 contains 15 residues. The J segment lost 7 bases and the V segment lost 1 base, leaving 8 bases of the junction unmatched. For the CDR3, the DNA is TGTGCCATCAGTGAGTTAGGACAGGGGAGGAGTGAGCAGTACTTC. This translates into CAISELGQGRSEQYF.

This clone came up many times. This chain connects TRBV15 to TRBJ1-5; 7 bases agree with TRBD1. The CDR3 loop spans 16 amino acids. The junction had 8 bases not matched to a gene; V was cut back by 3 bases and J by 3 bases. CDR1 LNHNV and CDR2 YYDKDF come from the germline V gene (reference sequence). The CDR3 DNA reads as TGTGCCACCAGCAGCGCGACAGGGACTAACAATCAGCCCCAGCATTTT. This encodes CATSSATGTNNQPQHF.

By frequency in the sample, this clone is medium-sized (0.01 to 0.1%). The CDR3 protein is CSASRQPVNSYEQYF. The CDR3 DNA follows: TGCAGTGCTAGTAGACAGCCGGTGAACTCCTACGAGCAGTACTTC. This sequence joins TRBV20-1 and TRBJ2-7; D possibly corresponds to TRBD1 (5 bases). Germline assignment: CDR1 DFQATT and CDR2 SNEGSKA (reference sequence). The CDR3 totals 15 residues. V was trimmed by 3 bases and J by 0 bases, leaving 15 bases between them.

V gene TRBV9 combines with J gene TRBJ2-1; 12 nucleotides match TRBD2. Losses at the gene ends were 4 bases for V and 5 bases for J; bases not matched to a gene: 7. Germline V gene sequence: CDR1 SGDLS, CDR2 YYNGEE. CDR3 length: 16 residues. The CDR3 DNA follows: TGTGCCAGCAGCCTTAGGCTAGCGGGGGGGGACAATGAGCAGTTCTTC. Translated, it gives CASSLRLAGGDNEQFF.

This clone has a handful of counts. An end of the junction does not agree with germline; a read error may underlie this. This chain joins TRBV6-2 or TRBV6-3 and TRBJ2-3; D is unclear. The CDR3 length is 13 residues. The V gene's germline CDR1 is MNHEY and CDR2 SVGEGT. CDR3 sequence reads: CANSFQEMRTPYF. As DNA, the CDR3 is TGTGCCAACAGTTTTCAGGAGATGAGAACGCCGTATTTT.

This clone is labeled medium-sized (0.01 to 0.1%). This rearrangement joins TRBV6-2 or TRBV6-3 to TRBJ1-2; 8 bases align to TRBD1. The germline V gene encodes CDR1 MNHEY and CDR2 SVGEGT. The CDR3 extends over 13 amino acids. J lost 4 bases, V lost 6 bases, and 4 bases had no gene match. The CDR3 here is CASRPGGTYGYTF. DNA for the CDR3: TGTGCCAGCAGACCAGGGGGCACCTATGGCTACACCTTC.